The sequence of this T cell receptor (beta chain) was determined in a study of T cells after yellow fever vaccination. One entry per CDR3 protein results from TCRdb running MiXCR on the 5' RACE reads. Among around 600,000 distinct CDR3 sequences listed, 12% were seen once. This CDR3 has 16 residues. Germline CDR1 and CDR2: DFQATT and SNEGSKA (reference sequence). The V and J ends lost 3 bases and 6 bases, in that order; junction bases with no gene match: 17. The input for sequencing was PBMCs, taken on the day of the yellow fever booster vaccination. The TCR sequence derives from a man aged 25-40 years who received the YFV17D yellow fever vaccine. This chain uses TRBV20-1 with TRBJ2-7; 7 bases agree with TRBD1. This CDR3 reads CSASQAKGTDWTEQYF. CDR3 bases: TGCAGTGCTAGCCAAGCGAAAGGGACAGATTGGACCGAGCAGTACTTC.